This passage covers 28 T cell receptor beta chains from one sample sequenced in a study of blood T cell repertoires in COVID-19. Clones were sequenced by immunoSEQ multiplex PCR, and TCRdb holds only the in-frame ones, with some missing. The table lists about 140,000 clones, about 88% of them singletons, with around 5.4% in the top ten. The sample was peripheral blood. The receptors were sampled from a human donor in a cohort sampled during active COVID-19.

This rearrangement joins TRBV29-1 to TRBJ2-5; D is possibly TRBD1 (6 bases). Germline CDR1 is SQVTM and CDR2 is ANQGSEA. The CDR3 loop spans 12 amino acids. V lost 4 bases and J 3 bases, leaving 9 bases between the germline ends. In DNA, the CDR3 is TGCAGCGTTGGGACAGATAAAGAGACCCAGTACTTC. Translated, it gives CSVGTDKETQYF. The complete variable domain, with remaining parts taken from reference TRBV29-1 and TRBJ2-5, reads SAVISQKPSRDICQRGTSLTIQCQVDSQVTMMFWYRQQPGQSLTLIATANQGSEATYESGFVIDKFPISRPNLTFSTLTVSNMSPEDSSIYLCSVGTDKETQYFGPGTRLLVL.

The chain links TRBV5-1 to TRBJ2-3, with 7 bases matching TRBD2. Germline CDR1 is SGHRS and CDR2 is YFSETQ. V lost 4 bases and J lost 0; bases outside the gene matches: 5. The CDR3 totals 15 residues. CDR3 amino acids: CASSRERGSTDTQYF. The DNA for the CDR3 is TGCGCCAGCAGCAGAGAGCGGGGTAGCACAGATACGCAGTATTTT.

The V gene is TRBV5-5, the J gene TRBJ2-5, with 8 bases that match TRBD2. Germline loops: CDR1 SGHKS, CDR2 YYEKEE (reference sequence). J was trimmed by 3 bases and V by 0 bases; bases with no gene match: 10. CDR3 length: 17 amino acids. The CDR3 sequence is CASSLAVGAGEEETQYF. The CDR3 coding sequence is TGTGCCAGCAGCTTGGCGGTAGGAGCGGGAGAGGAAGAGACCCAGTACTTC.

V usage is TRBV27 and J usage is TRBJ2-7; 8 bases line up with TRBD1. V dropped 10 bases and J dropped 2; count of bases not matched to a gene: 13. The V gene's germline CDR1 is MNHEY and CDR2 SMNVEV (reference sequence). CDR3 length: 15 residues. In DNA, the CDR3 is TGTGCCACCGCGCCGGTATACAGGGGGACCTACGAGCAGTACTTC. Translated: CATAPVYRGTYEQYF.

The chain employs TRBV6-1 and TRBJ2-5, with D unresolved. This CDR3 has 19 residues. Germline V CDR1 and CDR2: MNHNS, SASEGT. Trimming removed 0 bases from V and 1 base from J, with 21 bases in between. Here the CDR3 DNA reads TGTGCCAGCAGTGAAGCGCTATTTGAGAAGTGGCAGCGCCAAGAGACCCAGTACTTC. Translation gives CASSEALFEKWQRQETQYF.

The chain joins TRBV5-4 to TRBJ1-2; 7 nucleotides align to TRBD1. Germline CDR1 is SGHNT and CDR2 is YYREEE (reference sequence). Losses at the gene ends were 0 bases for V and 6 bases for J; bases not matched to a gene: 5. CDR3 length: 14 residues. CDR3 loop: CASSLGGGVDGYTF. DNA of the CDR3: TGTGCCAGCAGCTTGGGAGGGGGCGTCGATGGCTACACCTTC.

The V and J genes are TRBV24-1 and TRBJ2-7, with a possible D match to TRBD1 (5 bases). V was pared by 7 bases and J by 4 bases, with 22 bases between. CDR3 length: 16 amino acids. The germline V gene has CDR1 KGHDR and CDR2 SFDVKD. This CDR3 reads CATRDTPTRRRYEQYF. CDR3 in DNA: TGTGCCACCAGGGACACCCCGACCCGGAGAAGGTACGAGCAGTACTTC.

The J gene is TRBJ2-5, the V gene TRBV5-1; D might be TRBD2 (6 bases). This CDR3 spans 14 amino acids. V lost 4 bases, J lost 4 bases, and 14 bases lay in between. Germline values: CDR1 SGHRS, CDR2 YFSETQ. The CDR3 reads CASSLSRDSETQYF. The CDR3, as DNA: TGCGCCAGCAGCCTATCGCGGGATTCAGAGACCCAGTACTTC.

V usage is TRBV7-8 and J usage is TRBJ1-1; 11 bases align to TRBD1. Losses at the gene ends were 5 bases for V and 5 bases for J; bases not matched to a gene: 4. There are 14 residues in the CDR3. Germline loops: CDR1 SGHVS, CDR2 FQNEAQ. The CDR3 DNA is TGTGCCAGCAGCCCCGGGACAGGGGGAACTGAAGCTTTCTTT. It encodes CASSPGTGGTEAFF.

The gene calls are TRBV6-6 and TRBJ2-7; TRBD1 matches 8 bases. CDR3 length equals 17 residues. Trimming removed 5 bases from V and 0 bases from J; junction bases left unmatched: 12. Germline-derived CDR1 and CDR2 are MNHNY and SVGAGI (reference sequence). The CDR3 here is CASSGSPGTGSSYEQYF. In nucleotides, the CDR3 is TGTGCCAGCAGTGGATCACCCGGGACAGGAAGCTCCTACGAGCAGTACTTC.

This clone came up a few times. This rearrangement joins TRBV11-2 to TRBJ1-1, with 7 bases that match TRBD1. CDR1 and CDR2 from the germline V gene are SGHAT and FQNNGV. V lost 1 base and J lost 4; bases outside the gene matches: 9. The CDR3 contains 16 residues. The CDR3 loop reads CASSLGQGRNGTEAFF. The CDR3 DNA reads TGTGCCAGCAGCTTAGGACAGGGAAGAAATGGCACTGAAGCTTTCTTT.

The gene calls are TRBV30 and TRBJ2-1, with TRBD1 matching over 12 bases. V gave up 5 bases and J gave up 8 bases; unmatched junction bases: 7. CDR3 length: 14 residues. Germline V lookup: CDR1 GTSNPN, CDR2 SVGIG (reference sequence). The CDR3 loop is CAWGGQGALDEQFF. CDR3 nucleotide sequence: TGTGCCTGGGGGGGACAGGGGGCCCTGGATGAGCAGTTCTTC.

The chain uses TRBV19 and TRBJ2-7, with 8 bases matching TRBD2. In germline, CDR1 is LNHDA, CDR2 SQIVND (reference sequence). This CDR3 contains 14 residues. After removal of 5 bases from V and 4 bases from J, the junction contained 7 bases not matched to a gene. CDR3 in amino acids: CASSPGTRSYEQYF. CDR3 bases: TGTGCCAGTAGTCCCGGGACTAGATCTTACGAGCAGTACTTC.

The chain carries TRBV27 and TRBJ2-1, with a weak D call TRBD2 (6 bases). CDR1 is MNHEY, CDR2 SMNVEV, per germline (reference sequence). Trimming removed 5 bases from V and 0 bases from J, with 11 bases in between. CDR3 size: 15 residues. The CDR3: CASSADGSSYNEQFF. CDR3 DNA: TGTGCCAGCAGTGCCGACGGGAGCTCCTACAATGAGCAGTTCTTC.

This rearrangement joins TRBV12-3 or TRBV12-4 to TRBJ2-7; D not certain. V lost 3 bases, J lost 3 bases, and 6 bases lay in between. The length of the CDR3 is 12 residues. The CDR3 nucleotides read TGTGCCAGCAGTTTTGGCCACTACGAGCAGTACTTC. Its translation is CASSFGHYEQYF.

This chain connects TRBV7-2 to TRBJ1-1; D ambiguous. V lost 2 bases to trimming and J lost 11 bases, with 15 bases between them. Germline V gene data show CDR1 as SGHTA and CDR2 as FQGNSA. There are 13 residues in the CDR3. The CDR3 sequence: CASSLFLGEAAFF. The CDR3 region has the DNA TGTGCCAGCAGCTTATTTCTCGGAGAGGCGGCTTTCTTT.

The chain couples TRBV27 to TRBJ2-1, with 8 bases lining up with TRBD1. CDR1 and CDR2 from the germline V gene are MNHEY and SMNVEV (reference sequence). The CDR3 contains 13 residues. Trimming at V came to 2 bases and at J to 9 bases, leaving 3 bases not matched to a gene. The CDR3 sequence: CASSLQGAAEQFF. In DNA form, the CDR3 reads TGTGCCAGCAGTTTACAGGGGGCTGCTGAGCAGTTCTTC.

The genes are TRBV27 and TRBJ1-1; TRBD1 agrees at 7 bases. Germline assignment: CDR1 MNHEY and CDR2 SMNVEV (reference sequence). The J segment lost 5 bases and the V segment lost 8 bases, leaving 11 bases of the junction unmatched. The CDR3 is made up of 14 amino acids. The CDR3 reads CASQGGKVGTEAFF. CDR3 coding DNA: TGTGCCAGCCAGGGGGGAAAGGTGGGGACTGAAGCTTTCTTT.

This clone was recorded a few times. The rearrangement links TRBV27 to TRBJ1-1; maybe TRBD1 (6 bases). The V gene's germline CDR1 is MNHEY and CDR2 SMNVEV (reference sequence). The CDR3 length is 14 residues. Trimming stripped 11 bases from V and 3 bases from J, with 19 bases between. The CDR3 region is CAGGAGAADTEAFF. DNA for the CDR3: TGTGCCGGGGGGGCGGGGGCGGCGGACACTGAAGCTTTCTTT.

This chain uses TRBV29-1 with TRBJ1-2; 10 bases agree with TRBD1. The CDR3 runs 16 residues. The germline gives CDR1 SQVTM, CDR2 ANQGSEA. Trimming cost V 4 bases and J 8 bases; bases outside gene matches: 16. CDR3 in DNA: TGCAGCGTTGCCTCCGGGACAGGGGCAAGGGTGGAGGGCTACACCTTC. It yields the protein CSVASGTGARVEGYTF.

This clone turned up a few times. The V gene is TRBV4-1, the J gene TRBJ1-2; 8 bases fit TRBD1. Germline values: CDR1 MGHRA, CDR2 YSYEKL. This CDR3 has 15 residues. Trimming took 1 base from V and 6 from J; bases not matched to a gene: 7. CDR3 region: CASSQAPDRAHGYTF. DNA for the CDR3: TGCGCCAGCAGCCAAGCCCCGGACAGGGCCCATGGCTACACCTTC.

The rearrangement joins TRBV18 to TRBJ2-1; the match to TRBD1 covers 9 bases. Germline V gives CDR1 KGHSH, CDR2 LQKENI. This CDR3 spans 15 amino acids. J gave up 3 bases and V 4 bases, and 4 bases lay outside the gene matches. CDR3: CASSLRTGDYNEQFF. CDR3 nucleotides: TGTGCCAGCTCACTCAGGACAGGGGACTACAATGAGCAGTTCTTC.

Only a few counts were recorded for this clone. The chain recombines TRBV7-3 with TRBJ2-7; 8 bases line up with TRBD2. After removal of 2 bases from V and 2 bases from J, the junction contained 5 bases not matched to a gene. Germline CDR1 and CDR2: SGHTA and FQGTGA. The CDR3 length is 15 residues. CDR3 bases: TGTGCCAGCAGCTTAGTAGCGGGGACCACCTACGAGCAGTACTTC. Amino acid sequence: CASSLVAGTTYEQYF.

The rearrangement links TRBV5-1 to TRBJ2-1; a possible D gene is TRBD2 (5 bases). Germline assignment: CDR1 SGHRS and CDR2 YFSETQ. V lost 4 bases, J lost 0 bases, and 20 bases lay in between. CDR3 length: 18 residues. The chain's CDR3 is CASSGWGVGSSSYNEQFF. The CDR3 bases are TGCGCCAGCAGCGGCTGGGGTGTGGGGAGCAGCTCCTACAATGAGCAGTTCTTC.

The rearrangement uses TRBV6-1 and TRBJ1-1, with 8 bases lining up with TRBD1. The CDR3 is 16 amino acids. With 3 bases clipped from V and 0 bases from J, the junction kept 6 bases outside the gene matches. CDR1 and CDR2 from the germline V gene are MNHNS and SASEGT. CDR3 in amino acids: CASSDDRGAMNTEAFF. The CDR3 coding sequence is TGTGCCAGCAGTGACGACAGGGGCGCTATGAACACTGAAGCTTTCTTT.

In its sample, this clone was seen a few times. CDR3 nucleotide sequence: TGTGCCGATAATTACAGGGGAAGGGATCAGCCCCAGCATTTT. It specifies CADNYRGRDQPQHF. This chain uses TRBV21-1 with TRBJ1-5; no DNA check was done on the table's D call, TRBD1. TRBV21-1 is designated a pseudogene. The CDR3 loop spans 14 amino acids.

The rearrangement links TRBV19 to TRBJ2-7; 11 bases are shared with TRBD1. The germline CDR1 and CDR2 sequences are LNHDA and SQIVND (reference sequence). V lost 5 bases to trimming and J lost 3 bases; unmatched junction nucleotides: 6. This CDR3 is 15 amino acids long. CDR3 residues: CASSAPGQGGYEQYF. CDR3 nucleotide sequence: TGTGCCAGTAGTGCACCGGGACAGGGGGGCTACGAGCAGTACTTC.

The genes are TRBV9 and TRBJ1-2, with TRBD1 identical over 10 bases. This CDR3 is 16 amino acids long. Unmatched junction bases numbered 8, after V lost 3 bases and J lost 3 bases. Germline V gene data show CDR1 as SGDLS and CDR2 as YYNGEE. The CDR3 region has the DNA TGTGCCAGCAGCGGGGACAGGGGAGAGGTTGACTATGGCTACACCTTC. Amino acids: CASSGDRGEVDYGYTF.